This T cell receptor beta chain was identified during a study of breast tumors, draining lymph nodes, adjacent tissues (TCRdb year 2016). Background for the entire study: The study compared TCR beta repertoires across tumor, adjacent nontumor tissue and axillary lymph nodes from breast cancer patients. The study aimed to assess the relationships and possible T-cell exchange between tumor, surrounding tissue and draining lymph node repertoires in human breast cancer.

The germline V gene supplies CDR1 KGHSH and CDR2 LQKENI. Including cysteine and phenylalanine, the CDR3 has 16 amino acids. The entry retains the CDR3 DNA only, 48 bases that are in frame from base 1. The junction shows trimming of 6 bases on V and 5 bases on J, and the gene matches do not reach 10 bases of it. The lymph node samples were taken from the axillary draining lymph nodes of breast cancer patients. Instrument on record: Illumina HiSeq 2000. Multiplex PCR amplification was used to generate the TCR beta chain libraries. The amplified TCR beta chain products were analyzed by high-throughput sequencing. In-frame beta chains were kept once TCRdb had trimmed the public reads at Q25 with fastp and called clones with MiXCR. Each CDR3 protein appears once, grouped with its most common genes and DNA. In all, the sample holds 200,000 or so distinct CDR3 sequences, and around a third of those were seen once. 4% to 5.5% of the sample lies in the top ten.

Summary of the overall study and its limitations: T-cell repertoire diversity in tumors was found to be lower than in lymph nodes but higher than in nontumor tissue, and preferential V and J gene usage was observed. The study presented the conclusion that tumor T cells originate in lymph nodes as consistent with a hypothesis, not as something directly demonstrated. A scenario in which most tumor T cells derive from the lymph node and then expand within tumor tissue was judged to be consistent with the data. Tumor and nontumor tissue repertoires were found to be significantly more similar in luminal-like than in basal-like breast cancer.

This clonotype showed up many times. The antigen it recognizes is unknown. Base-call qualities are not available, and no considerably larger clone is one nucleotide away. Recombination connected TRBV18 to TRBJ1-6, with 7 bases in between that match TRBD1. Input material: axillary lymph node tissue. The sequence came from a female donor with breast cancer. Some clones in this sample may be carry-over from other donors' samples. The nucleotides are TGTGCCAGCTCGCCAGACAGGGCAAACAATAATTCACCCCTCCACTTT. Protein translation: CASSPDRANNNSPLHF.